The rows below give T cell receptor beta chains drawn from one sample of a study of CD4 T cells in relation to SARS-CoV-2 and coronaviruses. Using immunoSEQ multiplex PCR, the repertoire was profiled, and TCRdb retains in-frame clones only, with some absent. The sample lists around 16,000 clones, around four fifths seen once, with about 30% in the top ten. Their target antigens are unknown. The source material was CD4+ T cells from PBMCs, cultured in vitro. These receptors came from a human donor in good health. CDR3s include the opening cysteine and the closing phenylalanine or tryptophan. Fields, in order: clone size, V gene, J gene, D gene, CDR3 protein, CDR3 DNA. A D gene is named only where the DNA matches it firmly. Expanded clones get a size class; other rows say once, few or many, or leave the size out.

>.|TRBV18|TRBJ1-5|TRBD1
CASSQVDRDNQPQHF
TGTGCCAGCTCACAAGTAGACAGGGATAATCAGCCCCAGCATTTT
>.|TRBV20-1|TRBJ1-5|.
CSASEGGRNYQPQHF
TGCAGTGCTAGTGAGGGGGGCCGGAATTATCAGCCCCAGCATTTT
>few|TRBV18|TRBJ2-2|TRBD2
CASSSREDTGELFF
TGTGCCAGCTCTTCGCGGGAGGACACCGGGGAGCTGTTTTTT
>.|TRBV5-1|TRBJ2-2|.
CASSLGGAHPGELFF
TGCGCCAGCAGCTTGGGGGGGGCGCATCCCGGGGAGCTGTTTTTT
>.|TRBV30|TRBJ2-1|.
CAWHPERDNEQFF
TGTGCCTGGCATCCGGAGCGGGACAATGAGCAGTTCTTC
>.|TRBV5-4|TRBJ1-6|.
CASSLWQVDSPLHF
TGTGCCAGCAGCTTGTGGCAGGTGGATTCACCCCTCCACTTT
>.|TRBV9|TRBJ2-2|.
CASSEDKEVAVGTGELFF
TGTGCCAGCAGCGAGGACAAGGAGGTTGCGGTTGGCACCGGGGAGCTGTTTTTT
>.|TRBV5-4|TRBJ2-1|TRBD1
CASEKPPGGGYNEQFF
TGTGCCAGCGAAAAACCCCCAGGGGGCGGGTACAATGAGCAGTTCTTC
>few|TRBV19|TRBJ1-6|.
CASSIDGAGSPLHF
TGTGCCAGTAGTATAGATGGGGCCGGTTCACCCCTCCACTTT
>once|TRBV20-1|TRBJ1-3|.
CSASQGSGNTIYF
TGCAGTGCTAGTCAGGGCTCTGGAAACACCATATATTTT
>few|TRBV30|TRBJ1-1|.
CAWSGVAEAFF
TGTGCCTGGAGCGGGGTAGCGGAAGCTTTCTTT
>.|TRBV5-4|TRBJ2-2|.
CASSASNTGELFF
TGTGCCAGCAGCGCGTCGAACACCGGGGAGCTGTTTTTT
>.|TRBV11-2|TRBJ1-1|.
CASSLDRGRTNTEAFF
TGTGCCAGCAGCTTAGATCGTGGGCGGACGAACACTGAAGCTTTCTTT
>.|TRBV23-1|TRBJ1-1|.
CASRPPQGPRTEAFF
TGCGCCAGCAGACCCCCACAGGGCCCGAGAACTGAAGCTTTCTTT
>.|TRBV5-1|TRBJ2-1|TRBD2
CASSKYESGMYNEQFF
TGCGCCAGCAGCAAGTACGAGAGCGGGATGTACAATGAGCAGTTCTTC
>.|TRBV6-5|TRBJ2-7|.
CASSVDRTYEQYF
TGTGCCAGCAGCGTGGACAGAACTTACGAGCAGTACTTC
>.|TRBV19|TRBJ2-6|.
CASTPLADPGANVLTF
TGTGCCAGTACCCCCCTAGCAGATCCTGGGGCCAACGTCCTGACTTTC
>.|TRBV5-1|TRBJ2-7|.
CASSLTAGDYEQYF
TGCGCCAGCAGCTTGACGGCAGGGGACTACGAGCAGTACTTC
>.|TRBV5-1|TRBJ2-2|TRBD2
CASSLEAAGGPGSTGELFF
TGCGCCAGCAGCTTGGAGGCAGCGGGAGGGCCGGGGAGCACCGGGGAGCTGTTTTTT